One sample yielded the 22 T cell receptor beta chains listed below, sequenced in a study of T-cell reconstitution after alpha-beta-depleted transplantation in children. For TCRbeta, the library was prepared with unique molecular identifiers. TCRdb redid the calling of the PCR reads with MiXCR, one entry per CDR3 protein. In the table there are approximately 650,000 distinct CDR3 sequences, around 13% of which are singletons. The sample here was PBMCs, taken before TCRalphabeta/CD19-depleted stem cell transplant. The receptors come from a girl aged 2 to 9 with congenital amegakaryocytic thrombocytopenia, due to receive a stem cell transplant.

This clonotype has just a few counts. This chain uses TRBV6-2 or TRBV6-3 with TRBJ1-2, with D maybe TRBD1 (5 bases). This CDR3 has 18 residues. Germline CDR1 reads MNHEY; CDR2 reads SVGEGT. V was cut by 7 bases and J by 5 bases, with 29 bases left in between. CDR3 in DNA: TGTGCCAGCAACTCCGGAGAGGGGAAGAGGTCCCCAAGATATGGCTACACCTTC. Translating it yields CASNSGEGKRSPRYGYTF.

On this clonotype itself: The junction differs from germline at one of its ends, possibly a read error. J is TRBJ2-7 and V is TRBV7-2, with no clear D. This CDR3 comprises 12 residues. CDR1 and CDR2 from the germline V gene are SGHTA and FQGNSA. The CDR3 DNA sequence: TGTTCCAGCAGCCTAGGCCCAAACGAGCAGTACTTC. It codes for CSSSLGPNEQYF.

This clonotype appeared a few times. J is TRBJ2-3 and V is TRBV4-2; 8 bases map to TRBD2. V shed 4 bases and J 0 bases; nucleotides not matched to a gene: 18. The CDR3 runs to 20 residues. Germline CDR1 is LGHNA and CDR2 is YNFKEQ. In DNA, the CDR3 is TGTGCCAGCAGCCCGCCTGGGGTAGCGGGGACCCGGCCTAGCACAGATACGCAGTATTTT. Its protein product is CASSPPGVAGTRPSTDTQYF.

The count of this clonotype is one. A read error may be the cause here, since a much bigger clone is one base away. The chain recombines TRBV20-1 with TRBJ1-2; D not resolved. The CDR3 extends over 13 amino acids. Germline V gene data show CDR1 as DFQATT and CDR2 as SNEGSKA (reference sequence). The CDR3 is CSARMGSDYGYPF. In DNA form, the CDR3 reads TGCAGTGCTAGAATGGGCAGCGACTATGGCTACCCCTTC.

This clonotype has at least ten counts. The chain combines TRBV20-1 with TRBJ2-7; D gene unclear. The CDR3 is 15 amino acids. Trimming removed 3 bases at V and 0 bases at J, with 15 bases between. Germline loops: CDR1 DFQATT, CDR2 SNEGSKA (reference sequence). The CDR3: CSASVAHTNSYEQYF. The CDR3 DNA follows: TGCAGTGCTAGTGTTGCCCATACCAACTCCTACGAGCAGTACTTC.

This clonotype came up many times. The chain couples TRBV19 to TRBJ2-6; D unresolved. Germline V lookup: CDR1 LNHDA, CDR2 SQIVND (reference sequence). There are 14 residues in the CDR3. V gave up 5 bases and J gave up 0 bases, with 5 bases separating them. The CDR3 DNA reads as TGTGCCAGTAGTGCTAGCTCTGGGGCCAACGTCCTGACTTTC. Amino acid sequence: CASSASSGANVLTF.

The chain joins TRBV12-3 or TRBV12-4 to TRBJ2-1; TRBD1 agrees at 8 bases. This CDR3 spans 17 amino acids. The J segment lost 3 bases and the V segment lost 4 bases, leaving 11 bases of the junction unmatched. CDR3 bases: TGTGCCAGCAGTTCAGGACAGGGTCGGAGGCACTACAATGAGCAGTTCTTC. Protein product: CASSSGQGRRHYNEQFF.

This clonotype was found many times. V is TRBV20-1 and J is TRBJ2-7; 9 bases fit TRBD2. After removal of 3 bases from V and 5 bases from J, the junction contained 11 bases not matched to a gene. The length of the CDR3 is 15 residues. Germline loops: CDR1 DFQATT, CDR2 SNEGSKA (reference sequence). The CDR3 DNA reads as TGCAGTGCTAGTTCCCTAGCGGGGCTACTCCACGAGCAGTACTTC. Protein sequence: CSASSLAGLLHEQYF.

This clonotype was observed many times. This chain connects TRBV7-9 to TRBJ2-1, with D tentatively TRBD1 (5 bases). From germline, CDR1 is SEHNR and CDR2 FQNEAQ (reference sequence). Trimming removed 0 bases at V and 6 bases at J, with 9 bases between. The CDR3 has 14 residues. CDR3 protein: CASSLAGPANEQFF. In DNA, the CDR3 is TGTGCCAGCAGCTTAGCGGGGCCAGCCAATGAGCAGTTCTTC.

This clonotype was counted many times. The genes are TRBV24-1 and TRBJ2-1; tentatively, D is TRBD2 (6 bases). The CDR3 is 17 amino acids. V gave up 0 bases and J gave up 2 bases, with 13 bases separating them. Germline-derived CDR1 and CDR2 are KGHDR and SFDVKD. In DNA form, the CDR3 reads TGTGCCACCAGTGATTTGCGCGGGGTACGGACCTACAATGAGCAGTTCTTC. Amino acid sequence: CATSDLRGVRTYNEQFF.

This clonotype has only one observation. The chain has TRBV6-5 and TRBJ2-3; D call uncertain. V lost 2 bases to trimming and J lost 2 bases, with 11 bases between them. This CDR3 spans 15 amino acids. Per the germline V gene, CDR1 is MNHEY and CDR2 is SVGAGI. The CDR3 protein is CASSYRAPNTDTQYF. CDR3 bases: TGTGCCAGCAGTTACCGCGCCCCGAACACAGATACGCAGTATTTT.

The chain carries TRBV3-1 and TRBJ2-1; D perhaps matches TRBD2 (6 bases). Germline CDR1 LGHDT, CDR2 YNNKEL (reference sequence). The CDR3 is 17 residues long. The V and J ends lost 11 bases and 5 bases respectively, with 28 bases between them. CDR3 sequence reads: CASSKHLDPGANNEQFF. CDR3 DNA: TGTGCCTCCTCCAAACATCTCGACCCGGGAGCCAACAATGAGCAGTTCTTC.

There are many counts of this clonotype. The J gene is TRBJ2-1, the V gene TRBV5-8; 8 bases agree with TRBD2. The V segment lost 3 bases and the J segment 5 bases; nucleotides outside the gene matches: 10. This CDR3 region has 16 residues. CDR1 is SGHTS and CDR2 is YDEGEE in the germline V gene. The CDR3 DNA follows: TGTGCCAGCAGCTCCAGCCTAGCGGGTGGGAACAATGAGCAGTTCTTC. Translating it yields CASSSSLAGGNNEQFF.

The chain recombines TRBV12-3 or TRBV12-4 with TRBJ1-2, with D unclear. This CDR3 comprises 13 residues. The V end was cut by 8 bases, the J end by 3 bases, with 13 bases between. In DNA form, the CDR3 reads TGTGCCAGCGGCAAAGGAGGCTACTATGGCTACACCTTC. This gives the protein CASGKGGYYGYTF.

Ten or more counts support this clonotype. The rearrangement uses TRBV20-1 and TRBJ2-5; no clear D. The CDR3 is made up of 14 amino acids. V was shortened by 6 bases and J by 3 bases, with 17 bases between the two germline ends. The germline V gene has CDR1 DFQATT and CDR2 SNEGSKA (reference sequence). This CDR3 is CSAIPIWVEETQYF. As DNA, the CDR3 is TGCAGTGCCATCCCTATATGGGTAGAAGAGACCCAGTACTTC.

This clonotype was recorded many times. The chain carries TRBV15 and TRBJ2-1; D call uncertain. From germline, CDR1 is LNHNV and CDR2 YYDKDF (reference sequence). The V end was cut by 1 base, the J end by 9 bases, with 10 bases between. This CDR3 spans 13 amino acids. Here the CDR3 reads CATSRAKFSEQFF. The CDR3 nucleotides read TGTGCCACCAGCAGAGCTAAGTTTAGTGAGCAGTTCTTC.

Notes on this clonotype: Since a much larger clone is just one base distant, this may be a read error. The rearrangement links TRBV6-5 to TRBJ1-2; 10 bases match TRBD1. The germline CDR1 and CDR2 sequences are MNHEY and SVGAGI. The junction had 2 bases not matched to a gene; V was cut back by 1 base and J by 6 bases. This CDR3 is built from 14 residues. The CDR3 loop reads CASSYWDRGHGYTF. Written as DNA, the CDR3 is TGTGCCAGCAGTTACTGGGACAGGGGCCATGGCTACACCTTC.

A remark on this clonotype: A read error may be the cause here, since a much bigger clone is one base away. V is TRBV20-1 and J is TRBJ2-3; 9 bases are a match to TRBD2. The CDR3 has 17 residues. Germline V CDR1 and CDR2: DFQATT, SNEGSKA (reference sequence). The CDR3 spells CCARDAGGVLGTDTQYF. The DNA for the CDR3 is TGCTGTGCTAGAGATGCGGGGGGGGTGCTGGGCACAGATACGCAGTATTTT.

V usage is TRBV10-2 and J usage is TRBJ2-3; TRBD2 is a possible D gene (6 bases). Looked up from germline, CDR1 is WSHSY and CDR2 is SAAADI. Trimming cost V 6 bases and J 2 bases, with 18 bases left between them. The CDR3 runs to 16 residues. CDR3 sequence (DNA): TGCGCCAGCAGAGCAACCCGGGACTCTCCCACAGATACGCAGTATTTT. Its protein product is CASRATRDSPTDTQYF.

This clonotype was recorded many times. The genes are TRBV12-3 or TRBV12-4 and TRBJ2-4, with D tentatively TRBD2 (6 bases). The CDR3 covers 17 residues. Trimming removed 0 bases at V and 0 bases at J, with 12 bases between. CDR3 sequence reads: CASSLASGGVAKNIQYF. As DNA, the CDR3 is TGTGCCAGCAGTTTAGCTAGCGGTGGGGTAGCCAAAAACATTCAGTACTTC.

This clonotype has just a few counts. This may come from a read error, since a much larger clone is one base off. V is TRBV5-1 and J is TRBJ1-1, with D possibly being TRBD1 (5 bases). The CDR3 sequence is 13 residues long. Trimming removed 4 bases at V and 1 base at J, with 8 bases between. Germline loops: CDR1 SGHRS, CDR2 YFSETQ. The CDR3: CASSTGQNTEAFF. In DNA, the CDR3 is TGCGCCAGCAGCACCGGACAGAACACTGAAGCTTTCTTT.

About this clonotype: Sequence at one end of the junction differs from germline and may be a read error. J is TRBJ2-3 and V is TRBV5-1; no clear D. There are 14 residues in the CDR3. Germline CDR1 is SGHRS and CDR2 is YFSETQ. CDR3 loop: CASGLGFRTDTQYF. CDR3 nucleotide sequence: TGCGCCAGCGGCTTGGGCTTCCGCACAGATACGCAGTATTTT.